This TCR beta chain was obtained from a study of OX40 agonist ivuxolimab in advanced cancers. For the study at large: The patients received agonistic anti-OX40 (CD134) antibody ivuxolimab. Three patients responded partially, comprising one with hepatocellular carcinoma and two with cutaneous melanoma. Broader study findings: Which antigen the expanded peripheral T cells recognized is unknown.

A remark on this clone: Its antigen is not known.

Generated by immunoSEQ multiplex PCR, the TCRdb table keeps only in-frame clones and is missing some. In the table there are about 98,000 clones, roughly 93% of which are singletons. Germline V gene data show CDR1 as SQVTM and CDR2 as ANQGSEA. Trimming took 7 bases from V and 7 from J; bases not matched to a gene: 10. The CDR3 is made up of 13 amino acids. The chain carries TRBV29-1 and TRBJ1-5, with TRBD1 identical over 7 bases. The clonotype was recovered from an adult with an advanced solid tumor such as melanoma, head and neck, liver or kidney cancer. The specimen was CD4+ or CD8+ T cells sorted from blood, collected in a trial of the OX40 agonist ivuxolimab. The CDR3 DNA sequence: TGCAGCGCGACGACAGGGTCTGAGCAGCCCCAGCATTTT. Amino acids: CSATTGSEQPQHF.